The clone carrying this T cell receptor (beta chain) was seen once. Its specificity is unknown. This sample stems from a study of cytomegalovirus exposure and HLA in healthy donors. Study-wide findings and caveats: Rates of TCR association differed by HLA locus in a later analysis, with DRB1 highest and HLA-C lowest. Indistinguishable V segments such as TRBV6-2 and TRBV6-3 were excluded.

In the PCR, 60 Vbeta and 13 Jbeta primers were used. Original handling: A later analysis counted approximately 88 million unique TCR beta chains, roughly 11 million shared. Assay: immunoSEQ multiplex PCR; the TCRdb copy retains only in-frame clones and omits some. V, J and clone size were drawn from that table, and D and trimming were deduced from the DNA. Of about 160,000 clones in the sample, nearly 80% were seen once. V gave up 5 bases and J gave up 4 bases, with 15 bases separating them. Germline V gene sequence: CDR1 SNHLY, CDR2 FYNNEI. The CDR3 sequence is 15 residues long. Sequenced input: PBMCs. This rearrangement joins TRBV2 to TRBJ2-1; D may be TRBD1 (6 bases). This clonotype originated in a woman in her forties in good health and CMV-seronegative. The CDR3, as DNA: TGTGCCAGCAGTCCCCAGGGGCTAGAATACAATGAGCAGTTCTTC. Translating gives CASSPQGLEYNEQFF.